The 11 T cell receptor beta chains reported below all come from one sample, sequenced in a study of HIV-infected patients and healthy controls (dated by TCRdb to between 2013 and 2015). Whole blood was used without cell fractionation, so all unsorted peripheral T cells were reflected in the repertoire. Preparation of the library involved 5' RACE. TCRdb lists the instrument as Illumina MiSeq. SuperScript III was used to reverse transcribe 500 ng RNA with primers targeting the alpha and beta constant regions. Separate alpha and beta chain libraries were made by chain-specific third strand synthesis with multiplexing indices. Using fastp trimming at Q25 and MiXCR clonotype assembly, TCRdb reanalyzed the public sequencing data and kept in-frame beta chains. Every distinct CDR3 protein forms one entry, paired with its most common genes and DNA. Recorded for this sample are roughly 9,100 distinct CDR3 sequences; approximately 5.3% of them occurred a single time. The biggest ten clones account for 7.7% of the sample.

The sequencing sample was made of blood. The receptor source for this set is an adult in good health.

This clonotype has ten or more counts. J is TRBJ2-3 and V is TRBV6-5; D is unresolved. Trimming pared 6 bases from V and 0 bases from J, leaving 7 bases between. This CDR3 region has 13 residues. CDR1 is MNHEY, CDR2 SVGAGI, per germline. DNA of the CDR3: TGTGCCAGCAGCCAACCTAGCACAGATACGCAGTATTTT. Translated, it gives CASSQPSTDTQYF.

This clonotype was seen many times. This chain connects TRBV12-3 or TRBV12-4 to TRBJ1-3, with a tentative D call TRBD1 (5 bases). V lost 2 bases and J lost 0, with 14 bases in between. The CDR3 is 17 amino acids. CDR3 sequence reads: CASSLSRGLASGNTIYF. For the CDR3, the DNA is TGTGCCAGCAGTTTATCCCGGGGCCTGGCCTCTGGAAACACCATATATTTT.

This clonotype was counted between two and nine times. V and J are TRBV24-1 and TRBJ2-3; D is unresolved. This CDR3 has 14 residues. CDR1 is KGHDR and CDR2 is SFDVKD in the germline V gene. V was shortened by 5 bases and J by 0 bases, with 8 bases between the two germline ends. The CDR3 loop reads CATSALPSTDTQYF. The DNA of the CDR3 is TGTGCCACCAGTGCCCTGCCTAGCACAGATACGCAGTATTTT.

The gene calls are TRBV20-1 and TRBJ2-6; D not certain. CDR3 size: 14 residues. The germline V and J ends were trimmed by 6 bases and 1 base, with 10 bases remaining between them. From germline, CDR1 is DFQATT and CDR2 SNEGSKA (reference sequence). The CDR3 protein is CSAEAVSGANVLTF. CDR3 bases: TGCAGTGCGGAAGCAGTATCTGGGGCCAACGTCCTGACTTTC.

This clonotype is categorized as medium-sized. V usage is TRBV12-3 or TRBV12-4 and J usage is TRBJ2-5; D not certain. CDR3 length: 13 residues. V dropped 2 bases and J dropped 5 bases, with 9 bases sitting between them. CDR3 amino acids: CASSLSRFETQYF. CDR3 coding DNA: TGTGCCAGCAGTTTAAGTAGGTTCGAGACCCAGTACTTC.

The CDR3 DNA reads as TGTGCCAGTAGTGTCAACACCGGGGAGCTGTTTTTT. This translates into CASSVNTGELFF. The chain links TRBV19 to TRBJ2-2; unclear D gene. Germline-derived CDR1 and CDR2 are LNHDA and SQIVND (reference sequence). The CDR3 sequence is 12 residues long. Trimming shortened V by 5 bases and J by 2 bases, and 3 bases separated the two germline ends.

This clonotype rates as medium-sized. One junction end disagrees with the germline gene, perhaps due to a read error. J is TRBJ2-5 and V is TRBV6-5; D gene unclear. The CDR3 extends over 15 amino acids. Germline CDR1 reads MNHEY; CDR2 reads SVGAGI. CDR3 protein: CASSYSKLPQGTQYF. DNA of the CDR3: TGTGCCAGCAGTTACTCGAAACTACCCCAAGGGACCCAGTACTTC.

This clonotype was recorded a few times. This sequence joins TRBV6-5 and TRBJ2-1; TRBD2 matches at 7 bases. Trimming cost V 10 bases and J 11 bases; bases outside gene matches: 17. The CDR3 is made up of 14 amino acids. CDR1 and CDR2 (germline): MNHEY, SVGAGI. CDR3 nucleotides: TGTGCCACTGCTCGGGGGGACCACAGAATCAAGCAGTTCTTC. Its translation is CATARGDHRIKQFF.

This clonotype is medium-sized in the sample. The J gene is TRBJ2-2, the V gene TRBV4-1, with D maybe TRBD2 (7 bases). Trimming left V 0 bases short and J 5 bases short, with 13 bases between. Germline V CDR1 and CDR2: MGHRA, YSYEKL. The CDR3 loop spans 16 amino acids. CDR3 bases: TGCGCCAGCAGCCAAGATGCGGGGGCGGATACCGGGGAGCTGTTTTTT. It specifies CASSQDAGADTGELFF.

This clonotype is judged medium-sized. V gene TRBV27 combines with J gene TRBJ1-5; D unclear. Germline V lookup: CDR1 MNHEY, CDR2 SMNVEV (reference sequence). The V and J ends lost 3 bases and 4 bases respectively, with 7 bases between them. The CDR3 consists of 13 residues. CDR3 sequence reads: CASSFRRNQPQHF. CDR3 coding DNA: TGTGCCAGCAGTTTCCGGAGGAATCAGCCCCAGCATTTT.

This clonotype was seen at least ten times. The chain combines TRBV12-5 with TRBJ2-7, with 8 bases fitting TRBD1. Per germline, CDR1 LGHNT and CDR2 FRNRAP. CDR3 length: 17 amino acids. Trimming cost V 1 base and J 2 bases; bases outside gene matches: 10. The CDR3 here is CASGLGYQRTGPYEQYF. CDR3 nucleotide sequence: TGTGCTAGTGGTTTGGGATACCAACGGACAGGGCCCTACGAGCAGTACTTC.